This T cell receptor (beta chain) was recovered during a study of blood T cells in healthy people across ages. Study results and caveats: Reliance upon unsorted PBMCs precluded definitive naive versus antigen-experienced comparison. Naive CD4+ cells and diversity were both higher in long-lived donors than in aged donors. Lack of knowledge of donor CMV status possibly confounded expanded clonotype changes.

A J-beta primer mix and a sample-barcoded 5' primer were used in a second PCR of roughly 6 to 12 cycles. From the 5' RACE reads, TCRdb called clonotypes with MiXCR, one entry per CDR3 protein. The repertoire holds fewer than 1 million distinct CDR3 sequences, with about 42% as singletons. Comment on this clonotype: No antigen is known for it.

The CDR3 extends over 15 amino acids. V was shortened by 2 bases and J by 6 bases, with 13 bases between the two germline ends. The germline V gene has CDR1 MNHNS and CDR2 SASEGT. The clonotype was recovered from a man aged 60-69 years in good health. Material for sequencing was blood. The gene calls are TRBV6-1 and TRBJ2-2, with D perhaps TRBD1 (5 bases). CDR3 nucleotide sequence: TGTGCCAGCAGTGAACTATGGGGCCCCGCCGGGGAGCTGTTTTTT. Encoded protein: CASSELWGPAGELFF.